This TCR beta chain originates from a study of blood T cell repertoires in COVID-19. V lost 3 bases, J lost 11 bases, and 5 bases stayed unmatched. The CDR3 length is 13 residues. Germline V CDR1 and CDR2: LGHNA, YNFKEQ. In the source study's methods: Quantification of nucleated cells was approximated via reference gene primer amplification. Assay: immunoSEQ multiplex PCR; the TCRdb copy retains only in-frame clones and omits some. That table is the source of V, J and clone size, and D and trimming were worked out from the DNA. The sample shows fewer than 300,000 clones, around four fifths of them seen only once.

The sequencing sample was made of peripheral blood. The receptor was isolated from a woman in her 70s with active or convalescent COVID-19. This sequence joins TRBV4-2 and TRBJ1-1; 11 bases match TRBD1. This CDR3 is CASSQADRGRAFF. In DNA, the CDR3 is TGTGCCAGCAGCCAGGCGGACAGGGGGCGGGCTTTCTTT.